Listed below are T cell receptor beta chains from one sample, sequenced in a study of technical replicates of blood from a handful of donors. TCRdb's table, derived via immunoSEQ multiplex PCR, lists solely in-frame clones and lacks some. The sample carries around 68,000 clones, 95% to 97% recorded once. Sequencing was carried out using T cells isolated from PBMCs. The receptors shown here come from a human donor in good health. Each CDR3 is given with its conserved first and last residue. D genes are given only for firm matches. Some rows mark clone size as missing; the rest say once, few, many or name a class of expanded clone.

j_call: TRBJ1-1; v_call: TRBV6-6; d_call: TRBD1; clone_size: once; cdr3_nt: TGTGCCAGCAGTTCAGGACAGGGCCGGACTGAAGCTTTCTTT; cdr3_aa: CASSSGQGRTEAFF
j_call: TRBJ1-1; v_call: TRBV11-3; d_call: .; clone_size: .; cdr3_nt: TGTGCCAGCAGCCGAAACAGGGTCAACACTGAAGCTTTCTTT; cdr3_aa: CASSRNRVNTEAFF
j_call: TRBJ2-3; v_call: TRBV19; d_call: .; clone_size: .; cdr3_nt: TGTGCCAGTAGTATTAATCCCAGGGGAAGCACAGATACGCAGTATTTT; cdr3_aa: CASSINPRGSTDTQYF
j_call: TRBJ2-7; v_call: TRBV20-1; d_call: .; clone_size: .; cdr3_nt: TGCAGTGCTAGAGGGGTCGGGATCCAGTACTTC; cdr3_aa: CSARGVGIQYF
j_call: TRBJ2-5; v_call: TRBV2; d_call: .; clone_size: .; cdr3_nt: TGTGCCAGCAGTGATCGGAGGGTAGCGGCCGAGACCCAGTACTTC; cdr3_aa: CASSDRRVAAETQYF
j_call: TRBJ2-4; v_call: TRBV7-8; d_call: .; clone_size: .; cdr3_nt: TGTGCCAGCAGCTTTGGACAGTCTGAAAACATTCAGTACTTC; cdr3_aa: CASSFGQSENIQYF
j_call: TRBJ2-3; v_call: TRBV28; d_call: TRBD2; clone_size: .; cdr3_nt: TGTGCCAGCACTCCTCCGGGACTAGCGGGAGGGGAGCAGTATTTT; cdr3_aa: CASTPPGLAGGEQYF
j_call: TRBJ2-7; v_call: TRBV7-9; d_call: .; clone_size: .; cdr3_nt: TGTGCCAGCAGCCTAGACACCTCCTACGAGCAGTACTTC; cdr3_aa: CASSLDTSYEQYF
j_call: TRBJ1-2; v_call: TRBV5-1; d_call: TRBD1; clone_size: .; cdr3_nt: TGCGCCAGCAGCTTCTCAGGGGGTAACGGAGATGGCTACACCTTC; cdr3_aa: CASSFSGGNGDGYTF
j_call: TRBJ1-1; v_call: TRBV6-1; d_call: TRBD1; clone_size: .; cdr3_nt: TGTGCCAGCAGATTAGGGACAGGGGACACTGAAGCTTTCTTT; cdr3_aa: CASRLGTGDTEAFF
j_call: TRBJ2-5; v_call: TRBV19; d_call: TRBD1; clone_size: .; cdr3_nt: TGTGCCAGTAGTAACAGGGGAGCCGAGACCCAGTACTTC; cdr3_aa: CASSNRGAETQYF
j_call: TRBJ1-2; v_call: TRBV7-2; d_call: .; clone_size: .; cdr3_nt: TGTGCCAGCAGCTTCAATGGCCTTTATGGCTACACCTTC; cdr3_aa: CASSFNGLYGYTF
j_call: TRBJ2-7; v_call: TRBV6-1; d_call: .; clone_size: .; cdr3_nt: TGTGCCAGCAGTGACGGGGATAACCCTTCCTACGAGCAGTACTTC; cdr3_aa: CASSDGDNPSYEQYF
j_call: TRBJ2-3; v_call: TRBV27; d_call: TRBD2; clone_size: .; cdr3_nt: TGTGCCAGCAGTTTGTCCGGGAGGATAGCAGATACGCAGTATTTT; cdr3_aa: CASSLSGRIADTQYF
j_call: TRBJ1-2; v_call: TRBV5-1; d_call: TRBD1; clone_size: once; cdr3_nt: TGCGCCAGCAGCTCTGACACAGGGGGCAACTATGGCTACACCTTC; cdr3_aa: CASSSDTGGNYGYTF
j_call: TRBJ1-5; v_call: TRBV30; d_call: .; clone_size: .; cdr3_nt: TGTGCCTGGAGTGGCCAGATTAGCAATCAGCCCCAGCATTTT; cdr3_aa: CAWSGQISNQPQHF
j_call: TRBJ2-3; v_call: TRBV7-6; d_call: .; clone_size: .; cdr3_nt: TGTGCCAGCAGCCCCGGGGGAGATACGCAGTATTTT; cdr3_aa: CASSPGGDTQYF
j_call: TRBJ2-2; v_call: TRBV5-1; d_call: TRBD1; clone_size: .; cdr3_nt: TGCGCCAGCAGTCAACAGGGGGGCGACACCGGGGAGCTGTTTTTT; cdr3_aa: CASSQQGGDTGELFF
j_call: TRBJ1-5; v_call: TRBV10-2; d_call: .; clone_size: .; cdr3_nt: TGCGCCAGTAATGACAGGTATCAGCCCCAGCATTTT; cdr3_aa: CASNDRYQPQHF
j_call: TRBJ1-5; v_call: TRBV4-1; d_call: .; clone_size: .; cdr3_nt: TGCGCCAGCAGCAGATCGACAGGTGGGGAAGGTCAGCCCCAGCATTTT; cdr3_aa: CASSRSTGGEGQPQHF
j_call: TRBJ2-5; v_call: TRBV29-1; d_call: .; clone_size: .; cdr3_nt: TGCAGCGTAGGGACTTTACAAGAGACCCAGTACTTC; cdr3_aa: CSVGTLQETQYF
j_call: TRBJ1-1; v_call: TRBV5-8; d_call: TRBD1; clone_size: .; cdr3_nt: TGTGCCAGCAGCGTCAACAGGGGTACAGGGAACACTGAAGCTTTCTTT; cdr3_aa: CASSVNRGTGNTEAFF
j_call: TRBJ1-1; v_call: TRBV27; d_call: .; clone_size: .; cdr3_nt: TGTGCCAGCAGTCCCGGGTTGGGAGCGAACACTGAAGCTTTCTTT; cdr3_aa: CASSPGLGANTEAFF
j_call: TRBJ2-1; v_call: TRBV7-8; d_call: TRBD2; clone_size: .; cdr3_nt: TGTGCCAGCAGCTTTAATACGGGGGGAGGGCAGTTCTTC; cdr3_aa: CASSFNTGGGQFF
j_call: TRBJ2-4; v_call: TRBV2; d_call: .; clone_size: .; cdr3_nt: TGTGCCAGCAGGACAGGAAACATTCAGTACTTC; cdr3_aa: CASRTGNIQYF
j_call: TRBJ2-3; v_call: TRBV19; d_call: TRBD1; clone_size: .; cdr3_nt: TGTGCCAGTAGTAGGGGACAGGGGTACACAGATACGCAGTATTTT; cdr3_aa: CASSRGQGYTDTQYF
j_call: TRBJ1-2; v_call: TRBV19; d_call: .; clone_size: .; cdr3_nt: TGTGCCAGTAGTCCATGGACAGCTTTTAGCTACACCTTC; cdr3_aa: CASSPWTAFSYTF
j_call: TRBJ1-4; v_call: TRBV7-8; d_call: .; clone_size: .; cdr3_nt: TGTGCCAGCAGCTTACTCCTTTTTAATGAAAAACTGTTTTTT; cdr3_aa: CASSLLLFNEKLFF
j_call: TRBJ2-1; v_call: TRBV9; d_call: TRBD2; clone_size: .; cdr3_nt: TGTGCCAGCAGCTATAAAACTCTAGCGGGAGACCAATCGGATGAGCAGTTCTTC; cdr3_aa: CASSYKTLAGDQSDEQFF
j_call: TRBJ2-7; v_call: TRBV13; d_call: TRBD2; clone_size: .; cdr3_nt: TGTGCCAGCCGAGCGGGAGGTAGTTACGAGCAGTACTTC; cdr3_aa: CASRAGGSYEQYF
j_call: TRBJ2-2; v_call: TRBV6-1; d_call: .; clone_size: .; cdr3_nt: TGTGCCAGCAGTGAGGGAACAGGATACACCGGGGAGCTGTTTTTT; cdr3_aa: CASSEGTGYTGELFF
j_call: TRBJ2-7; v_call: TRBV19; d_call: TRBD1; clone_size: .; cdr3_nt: TGTGCCAGTAGTACCCCCGCCGGGACAGGGGGATACGAGCAGTACTTC; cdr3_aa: CASSTPAGTGGYEQYF
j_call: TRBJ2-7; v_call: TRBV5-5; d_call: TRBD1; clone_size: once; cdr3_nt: TGTGCCAGCAGCTTAGGACAGGGTCAGGGCTACGAGCAGTACTTC; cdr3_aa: CASSLGQGQGYEQYF
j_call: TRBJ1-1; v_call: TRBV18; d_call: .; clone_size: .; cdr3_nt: TGTGCCAGCTCAACGCGGCTGATGGAACTGAACACTGAAGCTTTCTTT; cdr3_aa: CASSTRLMELNTEAFF
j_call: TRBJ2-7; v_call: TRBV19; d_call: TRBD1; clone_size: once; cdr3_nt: TGTGCCAGTAGTATGCAAGGACAGGGCTACGAGCAGTACTTC; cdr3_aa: CASSMQGQGYEQYF
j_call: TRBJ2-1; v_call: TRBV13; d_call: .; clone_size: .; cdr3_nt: TGTGCCAGCACCTGGGGGACTCCTGCTAACCAGTTCTTC; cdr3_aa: CASTWGTPANQFF
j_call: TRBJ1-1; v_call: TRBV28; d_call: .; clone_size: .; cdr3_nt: TGTGCCAGCAGCGGCCTGAGGAGACGGATGAACACTGAAGCTTTCTTT; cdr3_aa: CASSGLRRRMNTEAFF
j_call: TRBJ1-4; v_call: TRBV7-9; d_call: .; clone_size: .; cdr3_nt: TGTGCCAGCAGCTTAGGAGGTGGAGTTAATGAAAAACTGTTTTTT; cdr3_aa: CASSLGGGVNEKLFF
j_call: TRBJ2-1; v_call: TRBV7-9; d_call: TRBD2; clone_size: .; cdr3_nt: TGTGCCAGCTCGCCTAGCGGGAGTGAAGAGCAGTTCTTC; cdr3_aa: CASSPSGSEEQFF
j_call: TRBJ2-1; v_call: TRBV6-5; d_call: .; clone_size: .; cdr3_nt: TGTGCCAGCAGAATTCAACAGGGAGGGGAGCAGTTCTTC; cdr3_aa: CASRIQQGGEQFF
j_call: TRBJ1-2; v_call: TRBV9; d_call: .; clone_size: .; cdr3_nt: TGTGCCAGCAGCGTAGACGGGGGGCGCGCCTATGGCTACACCTTC; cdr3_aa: CASSVDGGRAYGYTF
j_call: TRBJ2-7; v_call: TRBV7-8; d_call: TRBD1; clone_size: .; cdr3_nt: TGTGCCAGCAGCCCCCGGGACAGTACCTACGAGCAGTACTTC; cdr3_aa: CASSPRDSTYEQYF
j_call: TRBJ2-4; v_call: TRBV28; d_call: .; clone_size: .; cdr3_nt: TGTGCCAGCAGTTTAGAGCCCGCCAAAAACATTCAGTACTTC; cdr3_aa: CASSLEPAKNIQYF
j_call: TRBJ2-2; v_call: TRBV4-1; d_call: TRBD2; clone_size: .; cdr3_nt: TGCGCCAGCAGCCCGCTAGCGGGAGGTGGGACCGGGGAGCTGTTTTTT; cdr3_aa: CASSPLAGGGTGELFF
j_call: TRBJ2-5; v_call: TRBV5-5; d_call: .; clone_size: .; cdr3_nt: TGTGCCAGTCTTCGAACAGGGTCGGGGGGAGAGACCCAGTACTTC; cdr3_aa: CASLRTGSGGETQYF
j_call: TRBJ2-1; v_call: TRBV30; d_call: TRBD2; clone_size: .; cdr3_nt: TGTGCCTGGAGTGTACGCGGGAGTAGGAGGAATGAGCAGTTCTTC; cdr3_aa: CAWSVRGSRRNEQFF
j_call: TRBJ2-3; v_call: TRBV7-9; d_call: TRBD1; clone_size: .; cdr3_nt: TGTGCCAGCAGATCCTTGGACAGGGGGCGCCGAATAGATACGCAGTATTTT; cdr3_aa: CASRSLDRGRRIDTQYF
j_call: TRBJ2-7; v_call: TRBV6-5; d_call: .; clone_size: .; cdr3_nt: TGTGCCAGCAGTTACGGCCAGGGTGGGTACGAGCAGTACTTC; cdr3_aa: CASSYGQGGYEQYF
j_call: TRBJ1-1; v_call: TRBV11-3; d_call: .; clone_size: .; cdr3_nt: TGTGCCAGCAGCTTAGCCATGTCAGCTGAAGCTTTCTTT; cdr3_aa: CASSLAMSAEAFF
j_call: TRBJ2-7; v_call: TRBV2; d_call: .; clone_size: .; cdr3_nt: TGTGCCAGCAGTGAAAAGCGGAACTCCTACGAGCAGTACTTC; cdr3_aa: CASSEKRNSYEQYF
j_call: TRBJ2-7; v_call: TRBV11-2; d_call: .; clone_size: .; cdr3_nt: TGTGCCAGCAGCCGAAGACAGGGGACTATCCTAAACTACGAGCAGTACTTC; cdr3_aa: CASSRRQGTILNYEQYF
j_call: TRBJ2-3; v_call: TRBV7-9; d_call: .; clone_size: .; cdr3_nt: TGTGCCAGCAGCTTACCACTACAGGTGGATACGCAGTATTTT; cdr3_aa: CASSLPLQVDTQYF
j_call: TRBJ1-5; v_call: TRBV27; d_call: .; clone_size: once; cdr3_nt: TGTGCCAGCAGTTTTGACAGTTATAGCAATCAGCCCCAGCATTTT; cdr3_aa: CASSFDSYSNQPQHF
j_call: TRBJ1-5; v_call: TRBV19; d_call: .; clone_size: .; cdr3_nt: TGTGCCAGTAGTAATAGTCGAGGCAATCAGCCCCAGCATTTT; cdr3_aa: CASSNSRGNQPQHF
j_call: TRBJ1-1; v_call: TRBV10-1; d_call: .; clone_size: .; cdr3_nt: TGCGCCAGCAGTGAGTCGGGGGCCGGGAACACTGAAGCTTTCTTT; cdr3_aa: CASSESGAGNTEAFF
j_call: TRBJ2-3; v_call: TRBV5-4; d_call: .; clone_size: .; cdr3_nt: TGTGCCAGCAGCTCAGAGGTGATTAGCACAGATACGCAGTATTTT; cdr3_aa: CASSSEVISTDTQYF
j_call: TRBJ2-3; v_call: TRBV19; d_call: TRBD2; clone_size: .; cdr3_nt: TGTGCCAGTAGTCTAGCGGGAGAACCCACAGATACGCAGTATTTT; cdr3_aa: CASSLAGEPTDTQYF
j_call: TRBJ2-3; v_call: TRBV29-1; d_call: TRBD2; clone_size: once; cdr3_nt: TGCAGCGTTGAAGAAATTCTAGCGGTGCGAGATACGCAGTATTTT; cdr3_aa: CSVEEILAVRDTQYF
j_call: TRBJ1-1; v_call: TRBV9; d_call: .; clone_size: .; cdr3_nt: TGTGCCAGCAGCGGGGGAGGAAGCACTGAAGCTTTCTTT; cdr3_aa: CASSGGGSTEAFF